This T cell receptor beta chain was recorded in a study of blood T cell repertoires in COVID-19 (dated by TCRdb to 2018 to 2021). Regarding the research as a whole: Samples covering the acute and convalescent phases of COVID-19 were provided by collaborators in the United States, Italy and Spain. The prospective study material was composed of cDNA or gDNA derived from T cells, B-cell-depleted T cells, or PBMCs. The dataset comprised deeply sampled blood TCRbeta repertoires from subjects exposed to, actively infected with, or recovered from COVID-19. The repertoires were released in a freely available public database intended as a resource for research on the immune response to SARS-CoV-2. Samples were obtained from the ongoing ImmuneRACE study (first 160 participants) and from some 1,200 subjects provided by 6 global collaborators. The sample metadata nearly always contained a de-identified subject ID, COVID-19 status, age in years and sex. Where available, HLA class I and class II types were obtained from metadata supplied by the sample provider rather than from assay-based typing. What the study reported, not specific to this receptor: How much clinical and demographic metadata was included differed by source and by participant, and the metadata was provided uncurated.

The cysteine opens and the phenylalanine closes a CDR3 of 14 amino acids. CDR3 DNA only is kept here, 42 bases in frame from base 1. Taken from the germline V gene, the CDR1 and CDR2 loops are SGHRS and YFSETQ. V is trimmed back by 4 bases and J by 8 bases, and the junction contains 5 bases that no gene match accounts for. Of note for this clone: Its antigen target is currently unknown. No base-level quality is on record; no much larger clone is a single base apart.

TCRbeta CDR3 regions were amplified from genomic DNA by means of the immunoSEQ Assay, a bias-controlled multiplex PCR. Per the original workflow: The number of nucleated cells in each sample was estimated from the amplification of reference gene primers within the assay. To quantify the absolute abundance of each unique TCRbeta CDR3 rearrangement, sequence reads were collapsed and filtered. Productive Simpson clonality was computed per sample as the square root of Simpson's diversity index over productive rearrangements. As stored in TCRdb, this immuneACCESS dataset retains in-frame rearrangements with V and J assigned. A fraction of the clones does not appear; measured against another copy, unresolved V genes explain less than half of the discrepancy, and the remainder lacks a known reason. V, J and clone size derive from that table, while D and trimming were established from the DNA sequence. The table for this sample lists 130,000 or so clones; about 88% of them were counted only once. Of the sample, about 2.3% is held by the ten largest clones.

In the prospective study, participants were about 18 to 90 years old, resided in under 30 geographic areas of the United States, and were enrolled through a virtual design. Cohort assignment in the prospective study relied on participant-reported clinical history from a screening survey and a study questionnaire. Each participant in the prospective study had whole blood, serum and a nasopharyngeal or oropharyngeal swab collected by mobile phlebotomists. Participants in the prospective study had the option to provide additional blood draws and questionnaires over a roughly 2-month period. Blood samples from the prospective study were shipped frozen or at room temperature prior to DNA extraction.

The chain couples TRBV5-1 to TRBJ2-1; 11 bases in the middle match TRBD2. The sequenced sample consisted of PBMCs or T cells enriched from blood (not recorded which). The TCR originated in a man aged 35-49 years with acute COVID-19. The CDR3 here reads CASSLGLAGDEQFF. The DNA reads TGCGCCAGCAGCCTAGGACTAGCGGGCGATGAGCAGTTCTTC.